Detailed here is one T cell receptor beta chain. A second roughly 6 to 12 cycle PCR used barcoded and J-beta primers. Each CDR3 protein is one row after TCRdb ran MiXCR on the 5' RACE reads. The data hold 800,000 to 950,000 distinct CDR3 sequences, with around 36% observed a single time. This sample is part of a study of blood T cells in healthy people across ages. Trimming stripped 10 bases from V and 3 bases from J, with 13 bases between. The CDR3 is 14 amino acids. This receptor was obtained from a man aged 18 to 30 in good health. Sequenced material: blood. The chain links TRBV12-3 or TRBV12-4 to TRBJ2-6, with D possibly called TRBD1 or TRBD2 (5 bases each). The CDR3 is CANRGSGGANVLTF. CDR3 coding DNA: TGTGCCAACCGGGGCTCTGGTGGGGCCAACGTCCTGACTTTC.